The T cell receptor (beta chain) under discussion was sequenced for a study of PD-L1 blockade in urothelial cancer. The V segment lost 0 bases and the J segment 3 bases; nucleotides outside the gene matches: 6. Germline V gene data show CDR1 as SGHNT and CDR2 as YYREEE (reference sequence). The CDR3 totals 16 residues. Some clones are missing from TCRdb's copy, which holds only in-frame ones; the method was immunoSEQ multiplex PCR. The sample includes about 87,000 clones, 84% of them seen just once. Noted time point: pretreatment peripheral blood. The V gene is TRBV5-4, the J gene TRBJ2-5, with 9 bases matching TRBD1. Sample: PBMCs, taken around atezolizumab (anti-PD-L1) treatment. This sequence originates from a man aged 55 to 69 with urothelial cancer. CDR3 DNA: TGTGCCAGCAGCTTGGGGTGGAGACAGGGGGAAGAGACCCAGTACTTC. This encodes CASSLGWRQGEETQYF.